The 2 T cell receptor beta chains reported below all come from one sample, sequenced in a study of T cell responses to AZD1222 COVID-19 vaccine. Measured with immunoSEQ multiplex PCR; TCRdb has only the in-frame clones, and not every one. The repertoire holds more than 80,000 clones, roughly 91% seen once, with 20% to 25% in the top ten. The source material was peripheral blood, sampled on day 0 of AZD1222 vaccination. These receptor sequences come from an adult in good health.

The chain is built from TRBV7-2 and TRBJ1-6, with TRBD1 as a possible D gene (5 bases). Germline assignment: CDR1 SGHTA and CDR2 FQGNSA. Trimming stripped 5 bases from V and 3 bases from J, with 11 bases between. This CDR3 comprises 15 residues. CDR3 coding DNA: TGTGCCAGCAGCGTCCAGGGAGGCTATAATTCACCCCTCCACTTT. Encoded protein: CASSVQGGYNSPLHF.

The chain couples TRBV5-6 to TRBJ1-2, with D perhaps TRBD1 (5 bases). Trimming pared 0 bases from V and 4 bases from J, leaving 7 bases between. The CDR3 has 13 residues. CDR1 and CDR2 (germline): SGHDT, YYEEEE. Written as DNA, the CDR3 is TGTGCCAGCAGCTTGGGACAGAGCTATGGCTACACCTTC. Its protein product is CASSLGQSYGYTF.